A single sample gave rise to the 12 T cell receptor beta chains below, sequenced in a study of T cells expressing NK-cell markers. TCRdb reprocessed the 5' RACE reads and stores each CDR3 protein as one record, lacking DNA. This table lists over 150,000 distinct CDR3 sequences. Sequencing was performed on blood T cells: a sorted CD56 or NKG2C T cell subset, CD4+ or CD8+ T cells, or bulk PBMC T cells (not recorded which). Receptors were obtained from a woman aged 45-65 years in good health.

J is TRBJ2-2 and V is TRBV5-1. This CDR3 comprises 14 residues. In germline, CDR1 is SGHRS, CDR2 YFSETQ. The CDR3 sequence: CASSWNKNTGELFF.

The gene calls are TRBV5-1 and TRBJ2-7; TCRdb calls TRBD1, which cannot be checked without DNA. Germline assignment: CDR1 SGHRS and CDR2 YFSETQ. The CDR3 has 14 amino acids. The CDR3 is CASSYPGQFYEQYF.

The rearrangement links TRBV12-3 or TRBV12-4 to TRBJ2-2; as DNA is missing, the TRBD1 call by TCRdb cannot be tested. The CDR3 contains 19 residues. The CDR3 here is CASSLSFPSGPKLAGELFF.

The chain joins TRBV9 to TRBJ2-1; the D call from TCRdb, TRBD2, cannot be confirmed without DNA. The CDR3 runs 14 residues. Germline CDR1 SGDLS, CDR2 YYNGEE. The CDR3 here is CASSGDSSYNEQFF.

The gene calls are TRBV20-1 and TRBJ2-7; TCRdb selects TRBD1, and the lack of DNA leaves this call unchecked. The CDR3 is made up of 16 amino acids. Germline assignment: CDR1 DFQATT and CDR2 SNEGSKA (reference sequence). The CDR3 here is CSARGTGASGTYEQYF.

This chain's CDR3 is CASSLPEWDISPLHF. The rearrangement uses TRBV5-6 and TRBJ1-6; TCRdb's D gene call, TRBD1, goes unchecked for lack of DNA. The germline CDR1 and CDR2 sequences are SGHDT and YYEEEE. The CDR3 is made up of 15 amino acids.

The V call is TRBV11-2, the J call TRBJ1-4; the TCRdb D gene call, TRBD1, has no DNA to confirm it. The V gene's germline CDR1 is SGHAT and CDR2 FQNNGV. The CDR3 sequence is 14 residues long. CDR3 amino acids: CASTGGVTNEKLFF.

The chain joins TRBV7-9 to TRBJ1-1; the D gene TCRdb calls, TRBD1, cannot be checked with no DNA. Germline lookup yields CDR1 SEHNR and CDR2 FQNEAQ (reference sequence). The CDR3 runs 15 residues. CDR3 sequence: CASSEYIQGGAEAFF.

The V gene is TRBV19, the J gene TRBJ1-1; TCRdb picks TRBD1, but there is no DNA to check that call. The CDR3 contains 14 residues. From germline, CDR1 is LNHDA and CDR2 SQIVND (reference sequence). CDR3 region: CASSTGTFNTEAFF.

The chain has TRBV4-1 and TRBJ2-2. Germline lookup yields CDR1 MGHRA and CDR2 YSYEKL. The CDR3 is 17 amino acids. The CDR3 protein is CASSQDRYRTYTGELFF.

The chain couples TRBV29-1 to TRBJ1-1; TCRdb outputs TRBD1, but without DNA this stays unchecked. Per germline, CDR1 SQVTM and CDR2 ANQGSEA. The CDR3 is 13 residues long. Here the CDR3 reads CSVADRGYTEAFF.

The chain uses TRBV14 and TRBJ2-1; TCRdb selects TRBD2, and the lack of DNA leaves this call unchecked. Germline CDR1 and CDR2: SGHDN and FVKESK. The CDR3 covers 13 residues. CDR3 in amino acids: CASSYSRAGSLFF.